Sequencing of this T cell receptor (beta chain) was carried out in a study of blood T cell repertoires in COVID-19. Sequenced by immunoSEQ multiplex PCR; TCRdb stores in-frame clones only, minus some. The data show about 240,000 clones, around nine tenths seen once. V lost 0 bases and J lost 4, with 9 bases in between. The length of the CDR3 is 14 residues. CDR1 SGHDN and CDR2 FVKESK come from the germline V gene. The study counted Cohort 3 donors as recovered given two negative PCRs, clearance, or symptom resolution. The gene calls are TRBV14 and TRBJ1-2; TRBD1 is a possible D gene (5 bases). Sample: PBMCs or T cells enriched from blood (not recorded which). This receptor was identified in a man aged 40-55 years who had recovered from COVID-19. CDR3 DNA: TGTGCCAGCAGCCAAGACAGGAGGGGCTATGGCTACACCTTC. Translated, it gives CASSQDRRGYGYTF.